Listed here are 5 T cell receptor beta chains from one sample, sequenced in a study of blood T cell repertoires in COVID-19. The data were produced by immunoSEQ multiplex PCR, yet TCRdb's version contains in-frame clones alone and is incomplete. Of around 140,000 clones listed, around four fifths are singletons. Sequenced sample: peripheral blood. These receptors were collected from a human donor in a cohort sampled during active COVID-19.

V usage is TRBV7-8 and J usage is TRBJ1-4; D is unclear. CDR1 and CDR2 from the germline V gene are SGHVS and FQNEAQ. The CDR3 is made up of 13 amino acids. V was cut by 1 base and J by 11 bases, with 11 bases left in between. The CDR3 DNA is TGTGCCAGCAGCTTAGTTGGCGGGGATAAACTGTTTTTT. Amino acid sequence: CASSLVGGDKLFF.

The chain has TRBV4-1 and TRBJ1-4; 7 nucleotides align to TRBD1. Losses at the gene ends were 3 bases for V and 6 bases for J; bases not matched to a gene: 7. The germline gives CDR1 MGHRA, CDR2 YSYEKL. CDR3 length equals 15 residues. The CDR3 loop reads CASSHLTGKDEKLFF. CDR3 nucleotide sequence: TGCGCCAGCAGCCATTTGACAGGGAAGGATGAAAAACTGTTTTTT.

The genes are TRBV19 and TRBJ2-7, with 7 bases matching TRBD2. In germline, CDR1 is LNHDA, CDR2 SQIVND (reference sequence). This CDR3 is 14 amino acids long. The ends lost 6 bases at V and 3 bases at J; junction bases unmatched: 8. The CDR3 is CASRSGGGGYEQYF. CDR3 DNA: TGTGCCAGTAGATCGGGCGGGGGAGGCTACGAGCAGTACTTC.

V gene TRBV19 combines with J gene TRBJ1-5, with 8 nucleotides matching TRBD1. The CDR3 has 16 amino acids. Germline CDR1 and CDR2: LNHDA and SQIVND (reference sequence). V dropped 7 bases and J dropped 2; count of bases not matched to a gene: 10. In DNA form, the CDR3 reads TGTGCCAGTAAGTCCCAGGGGGCGCATGGCAATCAGCCCCAGCATTTT. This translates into CASKSQGAHGNQPQHF.

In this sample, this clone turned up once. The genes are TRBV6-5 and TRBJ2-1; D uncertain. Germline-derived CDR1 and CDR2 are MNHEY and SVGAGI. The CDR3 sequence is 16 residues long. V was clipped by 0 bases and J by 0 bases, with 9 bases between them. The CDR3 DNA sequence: TGTGCCAGCAGTTACTCGATAGTAAGCTCCTACAATGAGCAGTTCTTC. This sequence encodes CASSYSIVSSYNEQFF.